This T cell receptor beta chain stems from a study of T cell repertoires in cytomegalovirus infection. Study in general: Recently identified HLA-C-restricted and well-studied HLA-B-restricted CMV epitopes were used. Matching HLA type and CMV infection were both indicated by public TCR beta signatures. Study findings and constraints: Of the TCR beta families, the public ones yielded a cumulative frequency that identified carriers of CMV plus the relevant HLA.

V trimming: 5 bases; J trimming: 1 base; junction bases outside the gene matches: 5. This CDR3 is 15 amino acids long. CDR1 is MNHEY and CDR2 is SVGAGI in the germline V gene. As concerns this clonotype: Its target is not known.

TCRdb passed the reads through MiXCR, listing each CDR3 protein once. The sample lists about 920,000 distinct CDR3 sequences, 31% occurring once. The chain is built from TRBV6-5 and TRBJ2-3; 8 bases fit TRBD2. Sequencing used cultured CD8+ T cells from PBMCs, obtained from culture after CMV antigen stimulation. The receptor comes from a human donor in good health (CMV status not recorded). Some clones in this sample may be carry-over from other donors' samples. The CDR3 protein is CASSPSRGGTDTQYF. The CDR3 DNA follows: TGTGCCAGCAGTCCCTCGCGGGGGGGCACAGATACGCAGTATTTT.